This record looks at one TCR beta chain sequence and its context. This sample stems from a study of T cells in Graves' hyperthyroidism and ophthalmopathy. Amplified TCR beta CDR3 regions derived from RNA transcripts. TCR CDR3 regions were first amplified by RT-PCR with HTBI primers. One entry per CDR3 protein, called by TCRdb with MiXCR from the multiplex PCR reads. The data hold some 720,000 distinct CDR3 sequences, with about 16% observed a single time. Germline-derived CDR1 and CDR2 are DFQATT and SNEGSKA (reference sequence). There are 15 residues in the CDR3. The V end lost 6 bases, the J end lost 2 bases, and 17 bases lay between the germline ends.

The source material was blood. The genes are TRBV20-1 and TRBJ1-5; TRBD1 is a possible D gene (5 bases). This TCR came from a man between 18 and 29 years old with Graves' hyperthyroidism. The CDR3 DNA sequence: TGCAGTGCCACGGGGCGGGGAGCGGGCAATCAGCCCCAGCATTTT. Its protein is CSATGRGAGNQPQHF.